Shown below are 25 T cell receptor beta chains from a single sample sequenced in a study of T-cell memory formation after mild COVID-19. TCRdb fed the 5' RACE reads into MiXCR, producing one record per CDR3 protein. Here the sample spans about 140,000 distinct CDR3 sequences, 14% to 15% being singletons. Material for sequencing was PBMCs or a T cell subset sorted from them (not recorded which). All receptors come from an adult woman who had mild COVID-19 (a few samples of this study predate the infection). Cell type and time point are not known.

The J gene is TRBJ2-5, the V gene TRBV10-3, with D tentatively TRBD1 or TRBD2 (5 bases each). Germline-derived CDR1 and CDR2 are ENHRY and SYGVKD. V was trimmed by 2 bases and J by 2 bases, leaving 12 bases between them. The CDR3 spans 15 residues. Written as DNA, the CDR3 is TGTGCCATCAGTGAGGGGGGTCGGGCTCAAGAGACCCAGTACTTC. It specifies CAISEGGRAQETQYF.

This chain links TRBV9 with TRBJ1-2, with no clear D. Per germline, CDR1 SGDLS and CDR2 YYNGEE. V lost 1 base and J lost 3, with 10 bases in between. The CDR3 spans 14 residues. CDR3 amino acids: CASSVSKWDYGYTF. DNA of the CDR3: TGTGCCAGCAGCGTAAGCAAGTGGGACTATGGCTACACCTTC.

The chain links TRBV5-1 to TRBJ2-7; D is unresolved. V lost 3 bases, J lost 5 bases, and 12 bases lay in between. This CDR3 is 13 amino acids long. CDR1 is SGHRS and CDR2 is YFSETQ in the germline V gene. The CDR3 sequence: CASSSGRPDEQYF. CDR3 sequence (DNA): TGCGCCAGCAGCTCTGGACGCCCGGACGAGCAGTACTTC.

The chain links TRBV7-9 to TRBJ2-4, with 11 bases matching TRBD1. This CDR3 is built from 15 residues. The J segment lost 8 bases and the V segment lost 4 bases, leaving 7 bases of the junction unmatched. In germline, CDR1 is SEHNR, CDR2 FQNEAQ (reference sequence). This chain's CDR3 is CASSSRTGGADIQYF. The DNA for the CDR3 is TGTGCCAGCAGCTCACGGACAGGGGGCGCGGACATTCAGTACTTC.

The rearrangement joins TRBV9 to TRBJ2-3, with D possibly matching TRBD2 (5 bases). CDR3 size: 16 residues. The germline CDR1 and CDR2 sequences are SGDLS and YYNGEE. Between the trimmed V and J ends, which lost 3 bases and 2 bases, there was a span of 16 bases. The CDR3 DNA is TGTGCCAGCAGCGGAGGAGGCGGCGGGTTCACAGATACGCAGTATTTT. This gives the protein CASSGGGGGFTDTQYF.

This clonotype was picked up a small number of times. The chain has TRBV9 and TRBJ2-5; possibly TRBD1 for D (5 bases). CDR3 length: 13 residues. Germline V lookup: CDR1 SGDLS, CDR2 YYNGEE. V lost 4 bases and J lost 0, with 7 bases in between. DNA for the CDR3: TGTGCCAGCAGCCCAGGGAACCAAGAGACCCAGTACTTC. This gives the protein CASSPGNQETQYF.

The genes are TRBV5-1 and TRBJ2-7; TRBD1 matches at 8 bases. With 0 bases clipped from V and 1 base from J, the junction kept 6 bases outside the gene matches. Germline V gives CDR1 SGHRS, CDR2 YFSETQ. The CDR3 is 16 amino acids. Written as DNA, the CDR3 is TGCGCCAGCAGCTTGGGGCGGGACAGGCCTTCCTACGAGCAGTACTTC. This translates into CASSLGRDRPSYEQYF.

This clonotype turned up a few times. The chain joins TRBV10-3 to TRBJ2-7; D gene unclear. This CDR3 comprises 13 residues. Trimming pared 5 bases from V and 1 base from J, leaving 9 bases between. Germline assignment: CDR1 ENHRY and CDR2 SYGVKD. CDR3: CAISPAGSYEQYF. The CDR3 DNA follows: TGTGCCATCAGTCCTGCCGGGTCCTACGAGCAGTACTTC.

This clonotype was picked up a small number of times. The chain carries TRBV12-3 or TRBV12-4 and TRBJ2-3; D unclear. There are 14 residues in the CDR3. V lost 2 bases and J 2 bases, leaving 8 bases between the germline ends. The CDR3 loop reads CASSLHGNTDTQYF. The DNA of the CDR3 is TGTGCCAGCAGTTTACATGGCAACACAGATACGCAGTATTTT.

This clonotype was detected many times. CDR3 sequence (DNA): TGTGCCAGCAGCGCACTCGGGGGGGCCGATACGCAGTATTTT. Translating gives CASSALGGADTQYF. The chain uses TRBV7-2 and TRBJ2-3, with 8 bases aligning to TRBD2. The length of the CDR3 is 14 residues. Germline V lookup: CDR1 SGHTA, CDR2 FQGNSA. The junction had 7 bases not matched to a gene; V was cut back by 5 bases and J by 6 bases.

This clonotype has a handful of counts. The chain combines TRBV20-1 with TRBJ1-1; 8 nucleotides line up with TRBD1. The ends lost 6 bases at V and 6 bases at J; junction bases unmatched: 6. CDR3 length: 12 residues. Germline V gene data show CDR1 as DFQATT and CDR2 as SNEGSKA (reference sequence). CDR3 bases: TGCAGTGCACCTACAGGGGGGGCTGAAGCTTTCTTT. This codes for CSAPTGGAEAFF.

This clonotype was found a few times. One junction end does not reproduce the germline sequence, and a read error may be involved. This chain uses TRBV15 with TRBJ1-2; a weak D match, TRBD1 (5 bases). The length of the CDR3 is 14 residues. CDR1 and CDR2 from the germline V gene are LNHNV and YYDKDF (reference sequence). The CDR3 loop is CATSRGGRAYGCTF. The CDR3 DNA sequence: TGTGCCACCAGCAGAGGCGGCAGGGCCTATGGCTGCACCTTC. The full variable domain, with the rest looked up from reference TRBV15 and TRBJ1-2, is DAMVIQNPRYQVTQFGKPVTLSCSQTLNHNVMYWYQQKSSQAPKLLFHYYDKDFNNEADTPDNFQSRRPNTSFCFLDIRSPGLGDTAMYLCATSRGGRAYGCTFGSGTRLTVV.

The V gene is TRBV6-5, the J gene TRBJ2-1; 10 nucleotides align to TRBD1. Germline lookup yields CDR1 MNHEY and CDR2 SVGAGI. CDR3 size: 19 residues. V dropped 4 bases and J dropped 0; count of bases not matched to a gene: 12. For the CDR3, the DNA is TGTGCCAGCAGTTTCCCGCGGCGGGACAGGGGTTTCTCCTACAATGAGCAGTTCTTC. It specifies CASSFPRRDRGFSYNEQFF.

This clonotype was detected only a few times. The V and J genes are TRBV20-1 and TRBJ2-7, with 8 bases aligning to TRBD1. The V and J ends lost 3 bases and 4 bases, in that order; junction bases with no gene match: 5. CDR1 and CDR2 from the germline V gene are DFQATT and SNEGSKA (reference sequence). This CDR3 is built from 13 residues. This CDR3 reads CSARKQGEYEQYF. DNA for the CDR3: TGCAGTGCTAGGAAACAGGGGGAATACGAGCAGTACTTC.

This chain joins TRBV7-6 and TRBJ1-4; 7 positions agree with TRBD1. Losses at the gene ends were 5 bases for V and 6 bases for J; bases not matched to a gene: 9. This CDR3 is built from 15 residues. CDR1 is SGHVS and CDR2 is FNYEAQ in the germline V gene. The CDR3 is CASSPLTGSDEKLFF. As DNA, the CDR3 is TGTGCCAGCAGCCCCTTGACAGGGTCGGATGAAAAACTGTTTTTT. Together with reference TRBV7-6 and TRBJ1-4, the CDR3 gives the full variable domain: GAGVSQSPRYKVTKRGQDVALRCDPISGHVSLYWYRQALGQGPEFLTYFNYEAQQDKSGLPNDRFSAERPEGSISTLTIQRTEQRDSAMYRCASSPLTGSDEKLFFGSGTQLSVL.

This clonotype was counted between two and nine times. The CDR3 nucleotides are TGTGCCAGCAGTCCGTCCGGACCCGGGGAGCTGTTTTTT. It translates to CASSPSGPGELFF. This chain links TRBV7-3 with TRBJ2-2; unclear D gene. Germline V gives CDR1 SGHTA, CDR2 FQGTGA. The CDR3 is made up of 13 amino acids. Trimming removed 6 bases at V and 6 bases at J, with 11 bases between.

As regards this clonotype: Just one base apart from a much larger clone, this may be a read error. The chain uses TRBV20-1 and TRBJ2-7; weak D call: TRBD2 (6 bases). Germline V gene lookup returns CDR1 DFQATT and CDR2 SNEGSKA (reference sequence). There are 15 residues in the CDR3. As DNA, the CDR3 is TGCAGAGCTAGAGGCGCCTTTGCGGGGTCCTACGAGCAGTACTTC. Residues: CRARGAFAGSYEQYF.

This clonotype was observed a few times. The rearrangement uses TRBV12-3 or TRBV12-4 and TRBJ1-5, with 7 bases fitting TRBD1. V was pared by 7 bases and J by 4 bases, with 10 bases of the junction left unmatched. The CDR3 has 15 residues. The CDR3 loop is CASTVQGVANQPQHF. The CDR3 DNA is TGTGCCAGCACCGTGCAGGGGGTAGCAAATCAGCCCCAGCATTTT.

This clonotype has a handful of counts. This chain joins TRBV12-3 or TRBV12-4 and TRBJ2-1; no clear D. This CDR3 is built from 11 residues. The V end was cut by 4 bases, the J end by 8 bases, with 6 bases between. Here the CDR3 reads CASSSEYEQFF. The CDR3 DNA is TGTGCCAGCAGTTCGGAGTATGAGCAGTTCTTC.

The chain's CDR3 is CASSQVYGGNQPQHF. CDR3 in DNA: TGCGCCAGCAGCCAAGTTTATGGGGGGAATCAGCCCCAGCATTTT. This sequence joins TRBV4-1 and TRBJ1-5; TRBD1 might be the D (5 bases). Per the germline V gene, CDR1 is MGHRA and CDR2 is YSYEKL. The CDR3 is made up of 15 amino acids. Trimming took off 1 base at V and 4 bases at J, with 11 bases between the two ends.

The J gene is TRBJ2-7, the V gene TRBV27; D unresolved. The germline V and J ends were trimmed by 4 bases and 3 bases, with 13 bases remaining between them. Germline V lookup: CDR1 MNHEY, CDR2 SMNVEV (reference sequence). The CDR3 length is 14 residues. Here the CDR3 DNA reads TGTGCCAGCAGTTCCACGGCGTCGGGCTACGAGCAGTACTTC. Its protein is CASSSTASGYEQYF.

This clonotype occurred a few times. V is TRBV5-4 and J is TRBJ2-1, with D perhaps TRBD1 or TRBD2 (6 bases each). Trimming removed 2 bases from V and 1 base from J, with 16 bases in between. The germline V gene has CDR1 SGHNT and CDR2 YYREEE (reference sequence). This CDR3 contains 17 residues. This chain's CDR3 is CASSFGGPSRSYNEQFF. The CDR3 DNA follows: TGTGCCAGCAGCTTTGGGGGGCCCTCCAGGTCCTACAATGAGCAGTTCTTC. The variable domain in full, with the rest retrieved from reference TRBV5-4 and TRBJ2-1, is ETGVTQSPTHLIKTRGQQVTLRCSSQSGHNTVSWYQQALGQGPQFIFQYYREEENGRGNFPPRFSGLQFPNYSSELNVNALELDDSALYLCASSFGGPSRSYNEQFFGPGTRLTVL.

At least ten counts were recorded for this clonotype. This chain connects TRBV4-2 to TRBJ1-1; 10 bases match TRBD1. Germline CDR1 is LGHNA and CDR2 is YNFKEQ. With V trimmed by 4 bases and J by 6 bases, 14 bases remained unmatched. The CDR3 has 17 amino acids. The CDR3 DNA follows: TGTGCCAGCAGCCCCGCAGGACAGGGGGTCGGGGGACCTGAAGCTTTCTTT. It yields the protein CASSPAGQGVGGPEAFF.

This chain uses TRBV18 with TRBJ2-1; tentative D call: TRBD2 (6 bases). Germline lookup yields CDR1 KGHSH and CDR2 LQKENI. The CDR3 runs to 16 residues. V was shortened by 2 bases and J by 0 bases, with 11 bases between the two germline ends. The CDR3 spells CASSPGARGSYNEQFF. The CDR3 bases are TGTGCCAGCTCACCAGGGGCGCGGGGCTCCTACAATGAGCAGTTCTTC.

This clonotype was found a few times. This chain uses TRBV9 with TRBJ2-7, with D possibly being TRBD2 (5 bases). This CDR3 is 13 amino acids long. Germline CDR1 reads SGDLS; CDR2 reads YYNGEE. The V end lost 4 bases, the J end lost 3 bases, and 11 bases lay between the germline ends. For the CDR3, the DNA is TGTGCCAGCAGCCCACGGGGAGACTACGAGCAGTACTTC. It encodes CASSPRGDYEQYF.